This record looks at one T cell receptor (beta chain) sequence and its context. The CDR3 sequence is 14 residues long. V lost 7 bases, J lost 4 bases, and 8 bases stayed unmatched. Looked up from germline, CDR1 is MNHNY and CDR2 is SVGAGI (reference sequence). The data were obtained in a study of blood T cell repertoires in COVID-19. Study in general: Acute-phase and convalescent COVID-19 samples originated in the United States, Italy and Spain. T cells, B-cell-depleted T cells, or PBMCs provided the cDNA or gDNA that served as material.

Authors' analysis steps: Amplifying reference gene primers gave estimates of nucleated cell counts. Sequencing was performed with immunoSEQ multiplex PCR; in TCRdb, only in-frame clones are kept and a portion is missing. V, J and clone size are those of that table, while D and trimming were read from the DNA. The sample lists about 98,000 clones, over 70% occurring once. This rearrangement joins TRBV6-6 to TRBJ2-7; 9 bases agree with TRBD1. Sequencing was done on a sample of peripheral blood. The source is a woman of 80 years or more with acute or convalescent COVID-19. The CDR3 DNA sequence: TGTGCCAGCACCTACAGGGGGCGCGGGTACGAGCAGTACTTC. This translates into CASTYRGRGYEQYF.